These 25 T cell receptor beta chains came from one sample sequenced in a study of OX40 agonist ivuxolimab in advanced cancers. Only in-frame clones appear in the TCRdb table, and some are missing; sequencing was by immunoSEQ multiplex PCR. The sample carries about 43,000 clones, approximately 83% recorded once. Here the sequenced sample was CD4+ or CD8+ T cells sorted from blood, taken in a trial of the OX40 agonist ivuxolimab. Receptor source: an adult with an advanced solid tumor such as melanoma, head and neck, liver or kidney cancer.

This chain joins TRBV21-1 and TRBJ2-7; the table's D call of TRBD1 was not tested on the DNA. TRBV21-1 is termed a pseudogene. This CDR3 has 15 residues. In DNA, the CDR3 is TGTGCCAGCAGCATAGACAGGGGGGATCGTCCCGAGCAGTACTTC. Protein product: CASSIDRGDRPEQYF.

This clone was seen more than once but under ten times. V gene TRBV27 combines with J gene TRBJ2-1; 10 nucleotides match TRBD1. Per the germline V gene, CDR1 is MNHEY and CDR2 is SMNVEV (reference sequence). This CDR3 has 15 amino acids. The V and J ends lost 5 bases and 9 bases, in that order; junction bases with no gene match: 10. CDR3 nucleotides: TGTGCCAGCAGTAGAAATAGACAGGGGGCGGGTGAGCAGTTCTTC. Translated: CASSRNRQGAGEQFF.

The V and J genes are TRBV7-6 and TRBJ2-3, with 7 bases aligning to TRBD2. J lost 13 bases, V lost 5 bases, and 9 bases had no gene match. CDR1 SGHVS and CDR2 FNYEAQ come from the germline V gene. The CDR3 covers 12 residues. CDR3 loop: CASSPGGVEKYF. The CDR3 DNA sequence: TGTGCCAGCAGCCCTGGGGGGGTGGAAAAGTATTTT.

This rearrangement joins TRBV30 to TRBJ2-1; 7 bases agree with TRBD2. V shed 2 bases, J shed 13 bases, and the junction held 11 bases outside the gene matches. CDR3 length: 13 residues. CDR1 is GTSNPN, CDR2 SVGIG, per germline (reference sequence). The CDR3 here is CAWSKLSSGPQFF. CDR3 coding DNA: TGTGCCTGGAGTAAACTAAGTAGCGGGCCACAGTTCTTC.

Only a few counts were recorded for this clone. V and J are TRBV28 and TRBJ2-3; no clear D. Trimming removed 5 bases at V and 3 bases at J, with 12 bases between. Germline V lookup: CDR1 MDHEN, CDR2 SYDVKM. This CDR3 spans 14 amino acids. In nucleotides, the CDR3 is TGTGCCAGCAGTATCTCCCTGGGGACAGATACGCAGTATTTT. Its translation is CASSISLGTDTQYF.

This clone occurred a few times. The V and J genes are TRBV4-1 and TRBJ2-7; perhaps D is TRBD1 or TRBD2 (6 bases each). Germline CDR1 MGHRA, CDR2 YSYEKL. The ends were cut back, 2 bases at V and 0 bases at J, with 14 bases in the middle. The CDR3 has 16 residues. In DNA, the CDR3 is TGCGCCAGCAGCCAAAAAGCCGGGGGCCTCTCCTACGAGCAGTACTTC. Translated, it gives CASSQKAGGLSYEQYF.

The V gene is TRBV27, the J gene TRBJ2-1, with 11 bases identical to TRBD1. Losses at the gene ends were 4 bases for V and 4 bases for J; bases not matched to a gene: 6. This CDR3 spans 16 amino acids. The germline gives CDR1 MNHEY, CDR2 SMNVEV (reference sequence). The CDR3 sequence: CASSSAGTGGYNEQFF. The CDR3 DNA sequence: TGTGCCAGCAGTTCCGCCGGGACAGGGGGGTACAATGAGCAGTTCTTC.

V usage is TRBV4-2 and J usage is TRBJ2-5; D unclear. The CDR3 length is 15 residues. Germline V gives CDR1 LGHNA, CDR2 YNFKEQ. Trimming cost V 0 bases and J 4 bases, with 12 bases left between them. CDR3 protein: CASSQELVPGETQYF. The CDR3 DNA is TGTGCCAGCAGCCAAGAACTCGTTCCGGGAGAGACCCAGTACTTC.

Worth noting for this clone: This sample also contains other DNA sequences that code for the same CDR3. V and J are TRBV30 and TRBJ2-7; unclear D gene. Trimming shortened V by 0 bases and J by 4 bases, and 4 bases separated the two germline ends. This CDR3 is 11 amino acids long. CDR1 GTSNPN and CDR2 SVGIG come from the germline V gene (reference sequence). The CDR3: CAWSVSYEQYF. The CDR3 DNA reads TGTGCCTGGAGTGTGAGTTACGAGCAGTACTTC. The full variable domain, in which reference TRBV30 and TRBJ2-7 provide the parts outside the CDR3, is SQTIHQWPATLVQPVGSPLSLECTVEGTSNPNLYWYRQAAGRGLQLLFYSVGIGQISSEVPQNLSASRPQDRQFILSSKKLLLSDSGFYLCAWSVSYEQYFGPGTRLTVT.

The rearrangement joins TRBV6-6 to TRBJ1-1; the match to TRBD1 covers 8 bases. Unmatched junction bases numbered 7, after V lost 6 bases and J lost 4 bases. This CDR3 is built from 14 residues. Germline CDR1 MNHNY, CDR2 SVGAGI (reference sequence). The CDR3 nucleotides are TGTGCCAGCAGCAAGACAGGGGATAGCACTGAAGCTTTCTTT. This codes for CASSKTGDSTEAFF.

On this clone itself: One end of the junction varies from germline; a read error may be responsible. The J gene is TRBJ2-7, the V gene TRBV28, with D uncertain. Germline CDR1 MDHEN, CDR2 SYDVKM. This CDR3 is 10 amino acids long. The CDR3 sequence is CASSLYEQYF. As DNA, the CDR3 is TGTGCCAGCAGCTTATACGAGCAGTACTTC.

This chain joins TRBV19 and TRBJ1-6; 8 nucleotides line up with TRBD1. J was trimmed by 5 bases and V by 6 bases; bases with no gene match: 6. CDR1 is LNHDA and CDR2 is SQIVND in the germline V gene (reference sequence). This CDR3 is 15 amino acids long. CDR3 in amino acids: CASSQGARDNSPLHF. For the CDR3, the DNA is TGTGCCAGTAGCCAGGGGGCGAGGGATAATTCACCCCTCCACTTT.

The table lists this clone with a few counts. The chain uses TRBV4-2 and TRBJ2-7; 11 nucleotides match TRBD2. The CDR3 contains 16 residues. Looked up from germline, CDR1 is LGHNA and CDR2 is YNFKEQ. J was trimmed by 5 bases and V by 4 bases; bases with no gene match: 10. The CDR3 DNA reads TGTGCCAGCAGCCCACGCTGGACTAGCGGGTCTAACGAGCAGTACTTC. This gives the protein CASSPRWTSGSNEQYF.

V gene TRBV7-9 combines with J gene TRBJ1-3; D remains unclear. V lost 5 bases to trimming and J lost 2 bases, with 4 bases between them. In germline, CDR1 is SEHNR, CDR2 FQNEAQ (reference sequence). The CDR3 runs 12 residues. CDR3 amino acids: CASSPTGNTIYF. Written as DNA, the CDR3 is TGTGCCAGCAGCCCAACTGGAAACACCATATATTTT. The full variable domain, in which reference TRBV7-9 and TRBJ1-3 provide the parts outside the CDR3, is DTGVSQNPRHKITKRGQNVTFRCDPISEHNRLYWYRQTLGQGPEFLTYFQNEAQLEKSRLLSDRFSAERPKGSFSTLEIQRTEQGDSAMYLCASSPTGNTIYFGEGSWLTVV.

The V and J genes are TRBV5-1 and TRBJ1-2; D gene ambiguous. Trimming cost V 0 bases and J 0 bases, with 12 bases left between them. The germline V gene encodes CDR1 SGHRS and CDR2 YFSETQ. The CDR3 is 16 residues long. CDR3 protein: CASSLVTGRANYGYTF. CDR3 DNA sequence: TGCGCCAGCAGCTTGGTTACTGGCCGAGCTAACTATGGCTACACCTTC.

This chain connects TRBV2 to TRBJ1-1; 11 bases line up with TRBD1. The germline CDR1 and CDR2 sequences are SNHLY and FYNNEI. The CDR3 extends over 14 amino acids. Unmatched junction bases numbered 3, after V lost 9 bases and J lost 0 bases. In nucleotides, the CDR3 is TGTGCCAGAGGGACAGGGGGTTTGAACACTGAAGCTTTCTTT. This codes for CARGTGGLNTEAFF.

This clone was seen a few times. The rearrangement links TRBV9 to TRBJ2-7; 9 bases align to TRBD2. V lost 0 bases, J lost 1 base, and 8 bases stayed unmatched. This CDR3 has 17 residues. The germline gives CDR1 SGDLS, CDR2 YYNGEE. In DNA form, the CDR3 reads TGTGCCAGCAGCGTAGCTACGGGCGGGAGGGGATCCTACGAGCAGTACTTC. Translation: CASSVATGGRGSYEQYF.

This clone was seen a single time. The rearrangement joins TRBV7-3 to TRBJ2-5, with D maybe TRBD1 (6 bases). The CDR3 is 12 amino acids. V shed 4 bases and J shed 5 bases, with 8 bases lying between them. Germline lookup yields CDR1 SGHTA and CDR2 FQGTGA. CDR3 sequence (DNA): TGTGCCAGCAGCTCAAGGGGGGAGACCCAGTACTTC. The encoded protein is CASSSRGETQYF.

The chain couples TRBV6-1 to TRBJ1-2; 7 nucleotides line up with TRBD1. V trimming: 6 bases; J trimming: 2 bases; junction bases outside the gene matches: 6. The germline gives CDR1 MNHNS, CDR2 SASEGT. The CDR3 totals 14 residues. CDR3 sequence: CASREQGRNYGYTF. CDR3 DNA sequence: TGTGCCAGCAGAGAACAGGGGAGAAACTATGGCTACACCTTC.

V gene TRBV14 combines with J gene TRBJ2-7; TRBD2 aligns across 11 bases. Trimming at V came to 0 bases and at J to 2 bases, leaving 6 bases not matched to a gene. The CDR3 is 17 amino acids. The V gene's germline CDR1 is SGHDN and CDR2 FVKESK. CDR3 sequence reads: CASSQDFGLAGTYEQYF. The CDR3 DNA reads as TGTGCCAGCAGCCAAGACTTTGGACTAGCGGGTACCTACGAGCAGTACTTC.

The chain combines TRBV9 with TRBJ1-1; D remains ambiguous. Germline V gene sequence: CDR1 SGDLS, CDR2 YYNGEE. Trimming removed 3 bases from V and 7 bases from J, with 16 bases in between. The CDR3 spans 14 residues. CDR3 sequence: CASSGNGVWGEAFF. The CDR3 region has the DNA TGTGCCAGCAGCGGAAACGGGGTTTGGGGTGAAGCTTTCTTT.

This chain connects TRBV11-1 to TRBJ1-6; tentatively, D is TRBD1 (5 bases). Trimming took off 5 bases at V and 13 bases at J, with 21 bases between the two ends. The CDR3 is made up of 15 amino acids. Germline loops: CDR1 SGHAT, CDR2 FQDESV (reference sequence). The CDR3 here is CASSQQRNGAHPLHF. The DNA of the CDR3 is TGTGCCAGCAGCCAACAACGGAACGGGGCCCATCCCCTCCACTTT.

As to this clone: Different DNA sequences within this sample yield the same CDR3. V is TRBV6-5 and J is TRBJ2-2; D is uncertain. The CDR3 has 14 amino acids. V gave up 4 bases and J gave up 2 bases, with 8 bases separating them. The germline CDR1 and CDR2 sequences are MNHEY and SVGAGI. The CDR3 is CASSLSPNTGELFF. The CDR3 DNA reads TGTGCCAGCAGTTTGTCCCCAAACACCGGGGAGCTGTTTTTT.

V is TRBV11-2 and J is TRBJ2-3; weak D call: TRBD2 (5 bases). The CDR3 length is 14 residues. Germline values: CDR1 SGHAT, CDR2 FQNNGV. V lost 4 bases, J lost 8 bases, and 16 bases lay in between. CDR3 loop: CASSSRAMAGTQYF. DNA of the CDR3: TGTGCCAGCAGCTCCCGAGCGATGGCGGGTACGCAGTATTTT.

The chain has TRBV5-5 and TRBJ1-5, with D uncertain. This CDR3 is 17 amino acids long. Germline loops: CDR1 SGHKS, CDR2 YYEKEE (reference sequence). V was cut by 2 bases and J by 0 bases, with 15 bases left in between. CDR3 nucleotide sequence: TGTGCCAGCAGCTTACGGTTCGAAGGGAATAGCAATCAGCCCCAGCATTTT. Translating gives CASSLRFEGNSNQPQHF.